Below, one T cell receptor (beta chain) is given with its context. Its specificity is not known. The entry originates in a study of shared clonotypes between healthy human individuals. Study-wide background: Donor composition was a couple of women and a few men, aged 18 to 49. Study findings and constraints: Sampling involved blood alone; tissue repertoires likely differ.

Several immunoSEQ 96-well plates shared each subset's DNA, each plate a replicate. Some clones are missing from TCRdb's copy, which holds only in-frame ones; the method was immunoSEQ multiplex PCR. The repertoire holds some 2,100,000 clones, with around 95% as singletons. CDR1 and CDR2 (germline): SGHTA, FQGNSA. The length of the CDR3 is 12 residues. The V end was cut by 0 bases, the J end by 15 bases, with 13 bases between. This TCR derives from a man aged 18 to 30 in good health. The gene calls are TRBV7-2 and TRBJ2-3; no reliable D call. Specimen: naive CD4+ T cells sorted from blood. Regarding subset: CD45RA+ positively selected. The CDR3 loop is CASSLAGSLHYF. The CDR3 nucleotides are TGTGCCAGCAGCTTAGCGGGGTCCTTGCACTATTTT.